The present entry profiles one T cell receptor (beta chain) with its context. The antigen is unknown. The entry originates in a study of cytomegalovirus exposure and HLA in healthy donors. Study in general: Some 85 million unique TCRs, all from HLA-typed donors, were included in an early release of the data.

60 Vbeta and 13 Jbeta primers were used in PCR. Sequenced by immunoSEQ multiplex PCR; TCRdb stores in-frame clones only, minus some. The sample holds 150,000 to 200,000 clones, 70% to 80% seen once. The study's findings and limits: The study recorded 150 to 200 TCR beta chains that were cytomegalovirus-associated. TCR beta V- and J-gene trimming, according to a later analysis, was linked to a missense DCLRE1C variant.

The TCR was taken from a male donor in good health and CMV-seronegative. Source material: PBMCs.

Written as DNA, the CDR3 is TGTGCCAGCAGTGATATGACAGATGGCTACACCTTC. Residues: CASSDMTDGYTF. The rearrangement uses TRBV25-1 and TRBJ1-2; D may be TRBD1 (5 bases). The CDR3 has 12 residues. Germline loops: CDR1 MGHDK, CDR2 SYGVNS. Trimming removed 3 bases from V and 6 bases from J, with 8 bases in between.